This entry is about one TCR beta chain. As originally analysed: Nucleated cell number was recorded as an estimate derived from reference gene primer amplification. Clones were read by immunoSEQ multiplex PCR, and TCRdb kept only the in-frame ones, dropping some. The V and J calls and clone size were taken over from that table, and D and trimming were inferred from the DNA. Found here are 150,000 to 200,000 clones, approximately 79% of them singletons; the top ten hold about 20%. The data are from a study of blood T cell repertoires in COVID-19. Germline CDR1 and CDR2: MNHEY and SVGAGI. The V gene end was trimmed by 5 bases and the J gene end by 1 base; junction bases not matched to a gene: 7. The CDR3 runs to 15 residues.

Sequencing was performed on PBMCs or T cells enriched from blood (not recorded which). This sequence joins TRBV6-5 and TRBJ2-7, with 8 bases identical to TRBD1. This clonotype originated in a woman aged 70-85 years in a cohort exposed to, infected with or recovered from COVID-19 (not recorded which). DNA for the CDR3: TGTGCCAGCAGTCCAAGGACAGGGTGGTCCTACGAGCAGTACTTC. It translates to CASSPRTGWSYEQYF.